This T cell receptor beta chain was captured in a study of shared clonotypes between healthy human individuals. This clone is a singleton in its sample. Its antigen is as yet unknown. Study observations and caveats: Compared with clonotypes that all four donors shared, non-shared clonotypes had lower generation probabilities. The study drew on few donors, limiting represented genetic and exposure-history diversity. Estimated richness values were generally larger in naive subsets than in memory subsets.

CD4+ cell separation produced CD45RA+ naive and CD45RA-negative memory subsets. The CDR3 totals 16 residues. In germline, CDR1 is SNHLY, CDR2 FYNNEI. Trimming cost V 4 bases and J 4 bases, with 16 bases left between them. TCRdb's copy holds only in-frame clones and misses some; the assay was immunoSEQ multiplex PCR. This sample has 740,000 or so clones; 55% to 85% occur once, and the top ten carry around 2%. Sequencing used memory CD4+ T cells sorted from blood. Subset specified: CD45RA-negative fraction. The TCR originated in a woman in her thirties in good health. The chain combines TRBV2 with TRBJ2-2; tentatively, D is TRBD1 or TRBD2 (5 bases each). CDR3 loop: CASSVQDTGITGELFF. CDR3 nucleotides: TGTGCCAGCAGTGTACAGGACACGGGAATCACCGGGGAGCTGTTTTTT. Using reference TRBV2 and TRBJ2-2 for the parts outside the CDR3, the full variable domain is EPEVTQTPSHQVTQMGQEVILRCVPISNHLYFYWYRQILGQKVEFLVSFYNNEISEKSEIFDDQFSVERPDGSNFTLKIRSTKLEDSAMYFCASSVQDTGITGELFFGEGSRLTVL.